This is a list of T cell receptor beta chains from one sample in a study of CXCR3-negative and CXCR3-positive naive CD8 T cells. Following a re-call of the 5' RACE reads, TCRdb has one entry per CDR3 protein and lacks DNA. The sample holds roughly 29,000 distinct CDR3 sequences. The specimen was memory CD8+ T cells from blood. These receptors originate from a human donor in good health. Some clones in this sample may be carry-over from other donors' samples. CDR3s include the opening cysteine and the closing phenylalanine or tryptophan.

TRBJ1-2 | TRBV6-5 | 15 | CASSHRGVLYYGYTF
TRBJ2-2 | TRBV5-1 | 15 | CASSSGQGSTGELFF
TRBJ2-7 | TRBV7-7 | 13 | CASSEGLTYEQYF
TRBJ1-1 | TRBV18 | 15 | CASSLRTGPYTEAFF
TRBJ2-1 | TRBV15 | 16 | CATSRERAGGQGEQFF
TRBJ1-1 | TRBV29-1 | 12 | CSVLLLNTEAFF
TRBJ1-6 | TRBV12-3/TRBV12-4 | 14 | CASSITGLNSPLHF
TRBJ2-3 | TRBV6-5 | 16 | CASSYSSGANTDTQYF
TRBJ1-5 | TRBV5-1 | 15 | CASSLGEGGNQPQHF
TRBJ2-7 | TRBV5-6 | 14 | CASSRAQWDYEQYF
TRBJ2-7 | TRBV29-1 | 12 | CSVGTGGYEQYF
TRBJ2-5 | TRBV5-5 | 15 | CASSLVVGPQETQYF
TRBJ2-7 | TRBV28 | 13 | CASSSVLTYEQYF
TRBJ2-1 | TRBV7-2 | 13 | CASSPRHLYEQFF
TRBJ1-3 | TRBV29-1 | 13 | CSVDEGSGNTIYF
TRBJ1-1 | TRBV7-9 | 14 | CASRERQPNTEAFF
TRBJ1-6 | TRBV6-4 | 13 | CASSDSDNSPLHF
TRBJ2-7 | TRBV7-8 | 15 | CASSPSPSGSYEQYF
TRBJ2-3 | TRBV5-6 | 16 | CASSLGAGVSTDTQYF
TRBJ1-2 | TRBV20-1 | 15 | CSARDSPAENYGYTF
TRBJ1-1 | TRBV4-2 | 15 | CASSQEGGGGTEAFF
TRBJ2-5 | TRBV27 | 13 | CASSPSAAETQYF
TRBJ1-1 | TRBV4-3 | 13 | CASSPTENTEAFF
TRBJ2-7 | TRBV20-1 | 14 | CSASGRASSSEQYF
TRBJ2-3 | TRBV21-1 | 16 | CASSNRDSFDTDTQYF
TRBJ1-2 | TRBV14 | 16 | CASSQARLTANYGYTF
TRBJ2-2 | TRBV4-3 | 15 | CASSQAHANTGELFF
TRBJ2-7 | TRBV20-1 | 14 | CSARSAGGTYEQYF
TRBJ2-1 | TRBV20-1 | 15 | CSARDIAGGYNEQFF
TRBJ2-7 | TRBV5-5 | 15 | CASSQELRTSYEQYF
TRBJ2-2 | TRBV6-5 | 16 | CASSYRTGEVAGELFF
TRBJ2-1 | TRBV20-1 | 16 | CSARDLGGPTYNEQFF
TRBJ1-4 | TRBV12-3/TRBV12-4 | 11 | CASSLARKLFF
TRBJ2-3 | TRBV7-9 | 15 | CASSQQGAITDTQYF
TRBJ2-7 | TRBV29-1 | 12 | CSVENSAYEQYF
TRBJ2-3 | TRBV27 | 13 | CASSRGVPDTQYF
TRBJ1-2 | TRBV5-6 | 14 | CASSRLTELYGYTF
TRBJ2-7 | TRBV10-3 | 15 | CAITDPGTSGYEQYF
TRBJ1-1 | TRBV29-1 | 13 | CSSRGGVSAEAFF
TRBJ1-2 | TRBV5-5 | 16 | CASSFVQGTSGGGYTF
TRBJ2-7 | TRBV5-8 | 15 | CASRLRDRGSYEQYF
TRBJ2-7 | TRBV7-9 | 15 | CASRHDRDSSYEQYF